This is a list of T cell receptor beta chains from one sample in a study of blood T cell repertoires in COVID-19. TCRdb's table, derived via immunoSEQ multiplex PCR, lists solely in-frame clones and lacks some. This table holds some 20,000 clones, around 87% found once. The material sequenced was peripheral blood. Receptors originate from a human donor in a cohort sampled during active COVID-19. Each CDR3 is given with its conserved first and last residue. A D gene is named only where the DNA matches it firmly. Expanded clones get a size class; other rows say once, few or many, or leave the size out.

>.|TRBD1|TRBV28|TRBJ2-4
CASSLGDRAPWAKNIQYF
TGTGCCAGCAGTTTGGGGGACAGGGCCCCCTGGGCCAAAAACATTCAGTACTTC
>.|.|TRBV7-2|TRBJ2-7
CASSLVETSSYEQYF
TGTGCCAGCAGCTTGGTCGAGACTAGCTCCTACGAGCAGTACTTC
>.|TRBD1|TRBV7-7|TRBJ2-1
CASSPGTGLEQFF
TGTGCTAGCAGCCCCGGGACAGGTCTTGAGCAGTTCTTC
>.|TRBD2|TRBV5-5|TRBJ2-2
CASSLPPGLAAGELFF
TGTGCCAGCAGCTTGCCACCGGGACTAGCGGCCGGGGAGCTGTTTTTT
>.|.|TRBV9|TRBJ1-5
CASSPIRGTRMSNQPQHF
TGTGCCAGCAGCCCCATACGTGGTACTCGAATGAGCAATCAGCCCCAGCATTTT
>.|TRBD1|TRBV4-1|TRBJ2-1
CASSQGQGADNEQFF
TGCGCCAGCAGCCAGGGACAGGGGGCTGACAATGAGCAGTTCTTC
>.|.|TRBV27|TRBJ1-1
CASSFSHLNTEAFF
TGTGCCAGCAGTTTCTCACACCTTAACACTGAAGCTTTCTTT
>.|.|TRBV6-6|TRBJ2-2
CATARLVRTGELFF
TGTGCCACCGCCCGGCTAGTTAGGACCGGGGAGCTGTTTTTT
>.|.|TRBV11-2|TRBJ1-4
CASSLDRIVLFF
TGTGCCAGCAGCTTAGACAGGATTGTACTGTTTTTT
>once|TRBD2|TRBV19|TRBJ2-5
CASSTSGSGETQYF
TGTGCCAGTAGTACTAGCGGGAGTGGGGAGACCCAGTACTTC
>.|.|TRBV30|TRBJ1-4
CAWSPYQRQLQKPSTNEKLFF
TGTGCCTGGAGTCCATATCAAAGACAGCTACAAAAGCCCTCAACTAATGAAAAACTGTTTTTT
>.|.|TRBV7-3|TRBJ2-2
CASSPLTSPNTGELFF
TGTGCCAGCAGCCCATTAACTAGCCCGAACACCGGGGAGCTGTTTTTT
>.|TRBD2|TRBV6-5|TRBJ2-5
CASRTSGAQETQYF
TGTGCCAGCAGGACTAGCGGGGCACAAGAGACCCAGTACTTC
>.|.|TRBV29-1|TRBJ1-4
CSVAGAGNEKLFF
TGCAGCGTTGCAGGAGCGGGTAATGAAAAACTGTTTTTT
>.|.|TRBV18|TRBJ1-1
CASSPSPAEGAFF
TGTGCCAGCTCACCAAGCCCCGCTGAGGGAGCTTTCTTT
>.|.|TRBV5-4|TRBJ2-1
CASSLIGRGEFSYNEQFF
TGTGCCAGCAGCTTGATTGGGCGTGGCGAGTTCTCCTACAATGAGCAGTTCTTC
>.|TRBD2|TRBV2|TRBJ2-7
CASSVVEGGPISYEQYF
TGTGCCAGCAGTGTGGTTGAGGGAGGGCCGATCTCCTACGAGCAGTACTTC
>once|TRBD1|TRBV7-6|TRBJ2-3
CASSRLGQASTDTQYF
TGTGCCAGCAGCCGCCTTGGACAGGCTAGCACAGATACGCAGTATTTT
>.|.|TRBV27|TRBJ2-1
CASSSSASSYNEQFF
TGTGCCAGCAGTAGTAGCGCGAGCTCCTACAATGAGCAGTTCTTC
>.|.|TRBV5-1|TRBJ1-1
CASSLGAGVQVNTEAFF
TGCGCCAGCAGCTTGGGTGCAGGGGTTCAGGTGAACACTGAAGCTTTCTTT
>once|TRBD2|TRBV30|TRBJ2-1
CAWRPVIRTSGTGGLIDEQFF
TGTGCCTGGAGGCCCGTAATTCGGACTAGCGGGACCGGGGGTTTGATCGATGAGCAGTTCTTC
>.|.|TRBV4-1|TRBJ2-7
CASSQSISMGQVPYEQYF
TGCGCCAGCAGCCAGTCTATCTCAATGGGACAAGTGCCCTACGAGCAGTACTTC
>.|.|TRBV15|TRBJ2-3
CATSRDPGQGTDTQYF
TGTGCCACCAGCAGAGATCCTGGGCAGGGCACAGATACGCAGTATTTT
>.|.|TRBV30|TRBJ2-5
CAWSQFTPGQETQYF
TGTGCCTGGAGTCAGTTTACCCCCGGGCAAGAGACCCAGTACTTC
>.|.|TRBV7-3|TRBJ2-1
CASSAQPGNEQFF
TGTGCCAGCAGCGCCCAACCAGGGAATGAGCAGTTCTTC
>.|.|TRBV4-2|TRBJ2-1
CASSQDHSASSYNEQFF
TGTGCCAGCAGCCAAGATCATAGCGCGAGCTCCTACAATGAGCAGTTCTTC